The clone carrying this T cell receptor (beta chain) came up a few times. The antigen is undetermined. The data were produced by immunoSEQ multiplex PCR, yet TCRdb's version contains in-frame clones alone and is incomplete. The sample has 950 to 1,000 clones, 65% to 80% seen once. This sample was included in a study of high-grade serous ovarian cancer treatment subgroups. Tumor samples were taken before definitive surgery or chemotherapy. This CDR3 spans 15 amino acids. V was shortened by 1 base and J by 2 bases, with 11 bases between the two germline ends. Germline V gives CDR1 SGHNT, CDR2 YYREEE (reference sequence). Findings and caveats of the study: The analyses considered CDR3 and ignored CDR1 and CDR2. Bulk tumor TCR sequencing gave no spatial information. Repertoire similarity ranged roughly 0.11 to 0.85 between tumors of one patient.

The sequencing sample was made of tumor tissue. The chain is built from TRBV5-4 and TRBJ2-3; the D is unclear. The TCR was taken from a human donor with high-grade serous ovarian cancer. The CDR3 bases are TGTGCCAGCAGCTTGAATTTGGCGTTCACAGATACGCAGTATTTT. This encodes CASSLNLAFTDTQYF.